These T cell receptor beta chains were read from a single sample in a study of cytotoxic CD8 clonotypes in ibrutinib-treated CLL. The repertoire was sequenced with immunoSEQ multiplex PCR; TCRdb's copy has only in-frame clones and lacks some. The sample gives about 21,000 clones, over 70% of which show up once; about 26% is in the top ten. Sequences were derived from PBMCs, sampled before ibrutinib treatment. The receptors stem from a human donor with chronic lymphocytic leukemia. The CDR3 runs from the conserved cysteine through the conserved F or W. Fields, in order: V gene, J gene, clone size, CDR3 length, D gene, CDR3 DNA, CDR3 protein. The D gene is left open where the match is weak. Where a row states a size, it is once, few, many or the class of an expanded clone; other rows omit it.

V: TRBV5-1; J: TRBJ1-5; size: .; length: 13; D: .; DNA: TGCGCCAGCAGCCCGGACAGCACGCAGCCCCAGCATTTT; CDR3: CASSPDSTQPQHF
V: TRBV5-3; J: TRBJ2-1; size: .; length: 13; D: .; DNA: TGTGCCAGAAGCCCTGGTCCGCAGGTTGAGCAGTTCTTC; CDR3: CARSPGPQVEQFF
V: TRBV11-2; J: TRBJ1-1; size: .; length: 13; D: .; DNA: TGTGCCAGCAGCTTGGATGTGAACACTGAAGCTTTCTTT; CDR3: CASSLDVNTEAFF
V: TRBV11-2; J: TRBJ2-1; size: .; length: 16; D: TRBD2; DNA: TGTGCCAGCAGCTTCCGTAGCGGGAGCTGGCCCAATGAGCAGTTCTTC; CDR3: CASSFRSGSWPNEQFF
V: TRBV7-3; J: TRBJ2-3; size: .; length: 16; D: .; DNA: TGTGCCAGCAGCTTAGTCTGGGACTGGGACACAGATACGCAGTATTTT; CDR3: CASSLVWDWDTDTQYF
V: TRBV5-1; J: TRBJ2-1; size: .; length: 13; D: TRBD2; DNA: TGCGCCAGCAGCTTTTTAGCGGGCAATGAGCAGTTCTTC; CDR3: CASSFLAGNEQFF
V: TRBV2; J: TRBJ2-7; size: .; length: 12; D: .; DNA: TGTGCCAGCAGTACCGGGACACCTAAGCAGTACTTC; CDR3: CASSTGTPKQYF
V: TRBV7-2; J: TRBJ2-1; size: .; length: 14; D: TRBD2; DNA: TGTGCCAGCAGCTTCGGGGGAGGGCCGGGTGAGCAGTTCTTC; CDR3: CASSFGGGPGEQFF
V: TRBV30; J: TRBJ2-2; size: .; length: 12; D: .; DNA: TGTGCCGGAATAGGGAACACCGGGGAGCTGTTTTTT; CDR3: CAGIGNTGELFF
V: TRBV7-3; J: TRBJ2-2; size: .; length: 17; D: TRBD2; DNA: TGTGCCAGCAGCAAACTAGCGGGAGGAACTAACACCGGGGAGCTGTTTTTT; CDR3: CASSKLAGGTNTGELFF
V: TRBV6-5; J: TRBJ1-1; size: .; length: 15; D: .; DNA: TGTGCCAGCAGAAACCCCCGCGAGCCGAACACTGAAGCTTTCTTT; CDR3: CASRNPREPNTEAFF
V: TRBV15; J: TRBJ2-5; size: .; length: 15; D: .; DNA: TGTGCCACCAGCAGTGAAAGTTACAGGGAAGAGACCCAGTACTTC; CDR3: CATSSESYREETQYF
V: TRBV11-2; J: TRBJ2-3; size: .; length: 15; D: .; DNA: TGTGCCAGCAGCTTAGTCGGAGGGGGCACAGATACGCAGTATTTT; CDR3: CASSLVGGGTDTQYF
V: TRBV5-1; J: TRBJ1-1; size: .; length: 15; D: TRBD1; DNA: TGCGCCAGCAGCTTGGACCTGGGACAGGCGGGTGAAGCTTTCTTT; CDR3: CASSLDLGQAGEAFF
V: TRBV4-1; J: TRBJ1-1; size: .; length: 17; D: .; DNA: TGCGCCAGCAGCCAAGACGGGACGTGGGGGCTCGGCACTGAAGCTTTCTTT; CDR3: CASSQDGTWGLGTEAFF
V: TRBV4-2; J: TRBJ2-7; size: once; length: 18; D: TRBD2; DNA: TGTGCCAGCAGCCGAGAGGGACTAGCGGGAGGTTCCGCCTACGAGCAGTACTTC; CDR3: CASSREGLAGGSAYEQYF
V: TRBV5-6; J: TRBJ2-5; size: once; length: 15; D: .; DNA: TGTGCCAGCAGCTTTCGTCAAGGAGATCAAGAGACCCAGTACTTC; CDR3: CASSFRQGDQETQYF
V: TRBV6-1; J: TRBJ2-1; size: .; length: 16; D: TRBD2; DNA: TGTGCCAGCAGTGAAATTAGGACTAGCGGGAGGAATGAGCAGTTCTTC; CDR3: CASSEIRTSGRNEQFF
V: TRBV6-1; J: TRBJ2-1; size: .; length: 15; D: TRBD2; DNA: TGTGCCAGCAGTTCCCGACTAGCGGCCTACAATGAGCAGTTCTTC; CDR3: CASSSRLAAYNEQFF
V: TRBV7-6; J: TRBJ2-5; size: .; length: 13; D: .; DNA: TGTGCCAGCAGCTTAATCCGCCAAGAGACCCAGTACTTC; CDR3: CASSLIRQETQYF
V: TRBV30; J: TRBJ1-1; size: large; length: 14; D: .; DNA: TGTGCCTGGAGTCCCGACCCCGTTTACACTGAAGCTTTCTTT; CDR3: CAWSPDPVYTEAFF
V: TRBV7-3; J: TRBJ2-7; size: .; length: 17; D: TRBD2; DNA: TGTGCCAGCAGCTTAACGAGGACTAGCGGGAGGGGATACGAGCAGTACTTC; CDR3: CASSLTRTSGRGYEQYF
V: TRBV7-3; J: TRBJ2-1; size: few; length: 14; D: .; DNA: TGTGCCAGCAGCTTGACTATGTCGGCTAATGAGCAGTTCTTC; CDR3: CASSLTMSANEQFF
V: TRBV9; J: TRBJ2-3; size: .; length: 15; D: .; DNA: TGTGCCAGCAGCGACCGACTGCGGGGAACAGATACGCAGTATTTT; CDR3: CASSDRLRGTDTQYF
V: TRBV29-1; J: TRBJ1-2; size: .; length: 13; D: TRBD1; DNA: TGCAGCGCCGGACAGGGTCTTCCCTATGGCTACACCTTC; CDR3: CSAGQGLPYGYTF
V: TRBV6-5; J: TRBJ2-3; size: .; length: 13; D: TRBD2; DNA: TGTGCCACCAGGCGGGAGAGCACAGATACGCAGTATTTT; CDR3: CATRRESTDTQYF
V: TRBV9; J: TRBJ2-1; size: .; length: 14; D: .; DNA: TGTGCCAGCAGCGTAGGTAGCTCCTACAATGAGCAGTTCTTC; CDR3: CASSVGSSYNEQFF
V: TRBV4-1; J: TRBJ1-3; size: few; length: 17; D: .; DNA: TGCGCCAGCAGCCCGAGGGACGGAGGATTCTCTGGAAACACCATATATTTT; CDR3: CASSPRDGGFSGNTIYF
V: TRBV13; J: TRBJ2-1; size: few; length: 15; D: TRBD1; DNA: TGTGCCAGCATGGGTGAGGGGACAGTATGGAATGAGCAGTTCTTC; CDR3: CASMGEGTVWNEQFF
V: TRBV28; J: TRBJ1-3; size: .; length: 14; D: .; DNA: TGTGCCAGCAGTTTAGAGGGTCATGGAAACACCATATATTTT; CDR3: CASSLEGHGNTIYF
V: TRBV5-1; J: TRBJ2-1; size: .; length: 12; D: .; DNA: TGCGCCAGCAGCTCCTTATACAATGAGCAGTTCTTC; CDR3: CASSSLYNEQFF
V: TRBV5-4; J: TRBJ2-1; size: .; length: 15; D: TRBD2; DNA: TGTGCCAGCAGCTTGGGGCTAGCGGGAGACAATGAGCAGTTCTTC; CDR3: CASSLGLAGDNEQFF
V: TRBV7-2; J: TRBJ1-4; size: few; length: 14; D: .; DNA: TGTGCCAGCAGCTTATTAACTAGGCAAGAAAAACTGTTTTTT; CDR3: CASSLLTRQEKLFF
V: TRBV29-1; J: TRBJ2-1; size: .; length: 12; D: TRBD2; DNA: TGCAGCGTTGGACTAGCGGGAGGTGAGCAGTTCTTC; CDR3: CSVGLAGGEQFF
V: TRBV5-1; J: TRBJ1-2; size: .; length: 16; D: TRBD1; DNA: TGCGCCAGCAGTCTCACCCCGGACAGGGGTGACTATGGCTACACCTTC; CDR3: CASSLTPDRGDYGYTF
V: TRBV19; J: TRBJ2-7; size: .; length: 15; D: TRBD2; DNA: TGTGCCAGTAGTATAGAAGCGGGAGGATTGTACGAGCAGTACTTC; CDR3: CASSIEAGGLYEQYF
V: TRBV29-1; J: TRBJ2-7; size: .; length: 14; D: TRBD1; DNA: TGCAGCGTTGGGGGACAGGGCCCTACCTACGAGCAGTACTTC; CDR3: CSVGGQGPTYEQYF
V: TRBV9; J: TRBJ2-7; size: few; length: 14; D: TRBD2; DNA: TGTGCCAGCAGTGTAGCGGGAGGGCCTTACGAGCAGTACTTC; CDR3: CASSVAGGPYEQYF
V: TRBV7-9; J: TRBJ2-2; size: .; length: 15; D: .; DNA: TGTGCCAGCAGCAGAGACCTTTGGAACACCGGGGAGCTGTTTTTT; CDR3: CASSRDLWNTGELFF
V: TRBV28; J: TRBJ1-2; size: .; length: 19; D: TRBD1; DNA: TGTGCCAGCAGTTTATGGCCGGGGACAGGGACAAGGCAGAACTATGGCTACACCTTC; CDR3: CASSLWPGTGTRQNYGYTF
V: TRBV6-5; J: TRBJ2-3; size: .; length: 12; D: TRBD1; DNA: TGTGCCAGCAGTGAGACAGGGATAGGGCAGTATTTT; CDR3: CASSETGIGQYF
V: TRBV7-9; J: TRBJ2-5; size: .; length: 14; D: TRBD1; DNA: TGTGCCAGCAGCTTAAACAGGGGGCAGGAGACCCAGTACTTC; CDR3: CASSLNRGQETQYF
V: TRBV2; J: TRBJ2-1; size: .; length: 15; D: TRBD1; DNA: TGTGCCAGCAGTGCCGGGACAGGGGAGCTCAATGAGCAGTTCTTC; CDR3: CASSAGTGELNEQFF
V: TRBV28; J: TRBJ2-2; size: .; length: 12; D: .; DNA: TGTGCCAGCAGTTTCATCACCGGGGAGCTGTTTTTT; CDR3: CASSFITGELFF
V: TRBV30; J: TRBJ1-2; size: .; length: 12; D: TRBD1; DNA: TGTGCCTGGGCCGGACAGGGCTATGGCTACACCTTC; CDR3: CAWAGQGYGYTF
V: TRBV30; J: TRBJ2-7; size: .; length: 16; D: TRBD2; DNA: TGTGCCTGGAGCCCCCCCGGGACTAGCCGATTTGGCGAGCAGTACTTC; CDR3: CAWSPPGTSRFGEQYF